This T cell receptor beta chain was observed in a study of breast tumors, draining lymph nodes, adjacent tissues. This clonotype occurred many times. Germline-derived CDR1 and CDR2 are SGHRS and YFSETQ. V lost 0 bases to trimming and J lost 9 bases, with 19 bases between them. This CDR3 has 15 residues. TCRdb re-called the multiplex PCR reads through MiXCR, storing one row per CDR3 protein. The table records around 25,000 distinct CDR3 sequences, under 30% of them present only once. The sample taken for sequencing was breast tumor tissue. This chain links TRBV5-1 with TRBJ2-7, with no clear D. This TCR was sampled from a female donor with breast cancer. Some clones in this sample may be carry-over from other donors' samples. The CDR3 sequence: CASSLAEGPSVRQYF. Written as DNA, the CDR3 is TGCGCCAGCAGCTTGGCCGAAGGCCCCAGCGTAAGGCAGTACTTC.